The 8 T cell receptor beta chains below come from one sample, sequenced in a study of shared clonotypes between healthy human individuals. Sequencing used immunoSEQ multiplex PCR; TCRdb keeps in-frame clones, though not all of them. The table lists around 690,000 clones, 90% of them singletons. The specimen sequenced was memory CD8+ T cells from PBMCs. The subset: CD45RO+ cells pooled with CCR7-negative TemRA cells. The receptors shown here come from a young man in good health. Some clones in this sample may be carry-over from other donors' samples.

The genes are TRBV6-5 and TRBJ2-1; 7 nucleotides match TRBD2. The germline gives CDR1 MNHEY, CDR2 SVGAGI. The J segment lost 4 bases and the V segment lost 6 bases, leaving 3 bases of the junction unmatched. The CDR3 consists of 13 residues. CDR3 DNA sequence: TGTGCCAGCAGAAGCGGGACTTACAATGAGCAGTTCTTC. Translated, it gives CASRSGTYNEQFF.

The CDR3 loop is CASSLSVGSGNTIYF. CDR3 sequence (DNA): TGTGCCAGCAGCTTGAGTGTGGGCTCTGGAAACACCATATATTTT. The chain carries TRBV5-4 and TRBJ1-3; D not resolved. In germline, CDR1 is SGHNT, CDR2 YYREEE (reference sequence). V was clipped by 1 base and J by 0 bases, with 8 bases between them. The CDR3 extends over 15 amino acids.

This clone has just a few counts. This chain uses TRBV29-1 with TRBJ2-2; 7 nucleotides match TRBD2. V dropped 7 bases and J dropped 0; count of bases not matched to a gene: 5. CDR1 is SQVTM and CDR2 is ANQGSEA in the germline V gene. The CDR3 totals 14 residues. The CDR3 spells CSAWDYTNTGELFF. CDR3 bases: TGCAGCGCATGGGACTATACGAACACCGGGGAGCTGTTTTTT.

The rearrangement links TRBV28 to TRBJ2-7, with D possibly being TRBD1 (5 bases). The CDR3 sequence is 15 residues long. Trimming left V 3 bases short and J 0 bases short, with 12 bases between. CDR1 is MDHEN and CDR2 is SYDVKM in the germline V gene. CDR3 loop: CASSLGDRSSYEQYF. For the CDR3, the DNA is TGTGCCAGCAGTTTGGGTGACAGAAGCTCCTACGAGCAGTACTTC.

CDR3 nucleotide sequence: TGTGCCAGCAGTGAATGGATAGGGAACTACAATGAGCAGTTCTTC. Its protein product is CASSEWIGNYNEQFF. The rearrangement uses TRBV6-1 and TRBJ2-1; no clear D gene. Trimming removed 2 bases at V and 3 bases at J, with 11 bases between. The CDR3 length is 15 residues. Germline CDR1 reads MNHNS; CDR2 reads SASEGT.

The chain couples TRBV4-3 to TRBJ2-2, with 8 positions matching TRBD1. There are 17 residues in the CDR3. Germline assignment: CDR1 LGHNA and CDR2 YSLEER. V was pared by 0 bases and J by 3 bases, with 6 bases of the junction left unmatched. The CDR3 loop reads CASSQDPGQVYTGELFF. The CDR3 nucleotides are TGCGCCAGCAGCCAAGATCCGGGACAGGTCTACACCGGGGAGCTGTTTTTT.

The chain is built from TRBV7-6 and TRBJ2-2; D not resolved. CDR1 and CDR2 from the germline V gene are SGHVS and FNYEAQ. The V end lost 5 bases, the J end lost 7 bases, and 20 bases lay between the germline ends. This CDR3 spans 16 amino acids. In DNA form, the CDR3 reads TGTGCCAGCAGCCAACCACTTTTCGCCCGGGTCGGGGAGCTGTTTTTT. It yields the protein CASSQPLFARVGELFF.

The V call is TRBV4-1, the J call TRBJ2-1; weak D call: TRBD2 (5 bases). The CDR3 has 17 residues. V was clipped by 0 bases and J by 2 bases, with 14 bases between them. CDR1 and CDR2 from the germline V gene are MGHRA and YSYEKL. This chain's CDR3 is CASSQDNEGVAYNEQFF. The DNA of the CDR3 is TGCGCCAGCAGCCAAGATAACGAGGGCGTAGCCTACAATGAGCAGTTCTTC.